The source of this T cell receptor beta chain is a study of blood T cells in healthy people across ages. This clonotype has more than one count but fewer than ten. For the second PCR, which ran for about 6 to 11 cycles, a sample-barcoded 5' primer and a J-beta primer mix were used. TCRdb re-derived calls from the 5' RACE reads in MiXCR, one entry per CDR3 protein. The table has some 920,000 distinct CDR3 sequences, just over 50% seen once. The CDR3 is made up of 16 amino acids. Between the trimmed V and J ends, which lost 1 base and 4 bases, there was a span of 17 bases. In germline, CDR1 is ENHRY, CDR2 SYGVKD.

This sequence was found in a woman aged 55 to 70 in good health. The rearrangement uses TRBV10-3 and TRBJ2-7; a weak D match, TRBD2 (7 bases). Sequencing was done on a sample of blood. CDR3 sequence (DNA): TGTGCCATCAGTGAGTTGAGGGGGAGGGGGGTGTACGAGCAGTACTTC. This codes for CAISELRGRGVYEQYF.